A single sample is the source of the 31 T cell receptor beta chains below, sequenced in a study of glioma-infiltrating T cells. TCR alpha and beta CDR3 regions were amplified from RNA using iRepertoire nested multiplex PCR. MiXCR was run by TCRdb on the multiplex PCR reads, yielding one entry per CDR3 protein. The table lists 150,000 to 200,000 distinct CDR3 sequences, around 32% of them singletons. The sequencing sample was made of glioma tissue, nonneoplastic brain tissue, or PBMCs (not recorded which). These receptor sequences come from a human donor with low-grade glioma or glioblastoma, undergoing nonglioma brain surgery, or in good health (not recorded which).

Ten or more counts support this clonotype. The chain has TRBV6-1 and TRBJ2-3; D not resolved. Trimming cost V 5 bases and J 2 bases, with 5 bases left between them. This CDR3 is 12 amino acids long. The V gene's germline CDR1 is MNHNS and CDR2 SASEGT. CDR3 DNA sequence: TGTGCCAGCAGTTATGACACAGATACGCAGTATTTT. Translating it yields CASSYDTDTQYF.

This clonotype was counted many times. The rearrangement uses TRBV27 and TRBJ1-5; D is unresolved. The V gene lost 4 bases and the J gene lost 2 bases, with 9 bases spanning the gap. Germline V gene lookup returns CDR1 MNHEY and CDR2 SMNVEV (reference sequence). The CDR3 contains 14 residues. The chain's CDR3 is CASSSGLGNQPQHF. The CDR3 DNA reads TGTGCCAGCAGTTCCGGGCTGGGCAATCAGCCCCAGCATTTT.

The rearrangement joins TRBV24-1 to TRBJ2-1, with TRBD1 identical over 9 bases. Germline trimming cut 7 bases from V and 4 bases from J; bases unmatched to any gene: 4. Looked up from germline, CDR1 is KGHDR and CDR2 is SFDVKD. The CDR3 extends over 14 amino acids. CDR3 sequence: CATRPGTGYNEQFF. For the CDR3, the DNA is TGTGCCACCAGACCCGGGACAGGGTACAATGAGCAGTTCTTC.

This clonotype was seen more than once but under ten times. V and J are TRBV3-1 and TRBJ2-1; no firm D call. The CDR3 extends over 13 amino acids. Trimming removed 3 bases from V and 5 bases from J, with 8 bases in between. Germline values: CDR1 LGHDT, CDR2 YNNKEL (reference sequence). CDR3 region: CASSQRPNNEQFF. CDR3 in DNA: TGTGCCAGCAGCCAGAGGCCGAACAATGAGCAGTTCTTC.

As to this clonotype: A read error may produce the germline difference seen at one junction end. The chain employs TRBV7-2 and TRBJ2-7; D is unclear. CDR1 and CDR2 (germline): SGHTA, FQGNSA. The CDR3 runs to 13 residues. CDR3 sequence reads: CASSLDIDYEQYF. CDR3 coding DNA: TGTGCCAGCAGTTTAGACATAGACTACGAGCAGTACTTC.

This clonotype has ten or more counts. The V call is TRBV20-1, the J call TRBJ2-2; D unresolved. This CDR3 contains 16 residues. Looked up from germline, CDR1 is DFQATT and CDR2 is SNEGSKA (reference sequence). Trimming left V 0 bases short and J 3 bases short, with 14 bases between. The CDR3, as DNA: TGCAGTGCTAGAGATCCCGGACCACAATACACCGGGGAGCTGTTTTTT. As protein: CSARDPGPQYTGELFF.

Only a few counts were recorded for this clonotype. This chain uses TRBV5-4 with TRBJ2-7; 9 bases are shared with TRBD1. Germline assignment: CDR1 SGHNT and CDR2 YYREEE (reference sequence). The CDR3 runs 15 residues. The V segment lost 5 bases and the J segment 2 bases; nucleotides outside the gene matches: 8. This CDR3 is CASSPRDRVTYEQYF. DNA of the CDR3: TGTGCCAGCAGTCCCCGGGACAGGGTAACCTACGAGCAGTACTTC.

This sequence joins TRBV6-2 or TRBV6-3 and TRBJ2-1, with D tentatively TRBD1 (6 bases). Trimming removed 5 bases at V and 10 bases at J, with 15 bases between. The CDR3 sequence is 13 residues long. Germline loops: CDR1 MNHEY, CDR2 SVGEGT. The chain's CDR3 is CASSPWTANEQFF. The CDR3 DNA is TGTGCCAGCAGTCCCTGGACAGCGAACGAGCAGTTCTTC.

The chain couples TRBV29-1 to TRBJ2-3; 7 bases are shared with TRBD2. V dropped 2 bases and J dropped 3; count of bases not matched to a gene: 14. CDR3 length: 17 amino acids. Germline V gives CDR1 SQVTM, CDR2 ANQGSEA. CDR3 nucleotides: TGCAGCGTTGAAAGGCGGCGCGGGAGAGTTACGACAGATACGCAGTATTTT. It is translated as CSVERRRGRVTTDTQYF.

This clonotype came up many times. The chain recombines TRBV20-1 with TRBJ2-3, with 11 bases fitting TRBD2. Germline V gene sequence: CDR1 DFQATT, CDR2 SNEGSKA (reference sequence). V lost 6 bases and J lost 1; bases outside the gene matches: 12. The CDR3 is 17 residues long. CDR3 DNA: TGCAGTGCCAGATCTAGCGGGAGGTACATCGGCACAGATACGCAGTATTTT. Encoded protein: CSARSSGRYIGTDTQYF.

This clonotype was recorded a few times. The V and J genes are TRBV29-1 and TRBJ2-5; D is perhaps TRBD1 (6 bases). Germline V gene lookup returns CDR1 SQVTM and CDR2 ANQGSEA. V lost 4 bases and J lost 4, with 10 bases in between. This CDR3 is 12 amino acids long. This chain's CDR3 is CSVVGGTETQYF. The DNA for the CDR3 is TGCAGCGTTGTTGGGGGCACAGAGACCCAGTACTTC.

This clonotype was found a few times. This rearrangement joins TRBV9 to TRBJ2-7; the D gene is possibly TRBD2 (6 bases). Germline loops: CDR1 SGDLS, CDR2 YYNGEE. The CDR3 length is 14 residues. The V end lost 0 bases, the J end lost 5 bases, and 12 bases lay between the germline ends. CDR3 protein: CASSVAGDLHEQYF. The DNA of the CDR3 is TGTGCCAGCAGCGTAGCGGGAGACCTTCACGAGCAGTACTTC.

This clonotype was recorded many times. This chain's CDR3 is CASSFRGAGEDPRETQYF. The CDR3 DNA is TGTGCCAGCAGCTTTAGGGGGGCGGGAGAAGACCCACGAGAGACCCAGTACTTC. The chain joins TRBV7-2 to TRBJ2-5; D may be TRBD2 (7 bases). The V end lost 3 bases, the J end lost 4 bases, and 24 bases lay between the germline ends. Germline CDR1 is SGHTA and CDR2 is FQGNSA. The CDR3 has 18 amino acids.

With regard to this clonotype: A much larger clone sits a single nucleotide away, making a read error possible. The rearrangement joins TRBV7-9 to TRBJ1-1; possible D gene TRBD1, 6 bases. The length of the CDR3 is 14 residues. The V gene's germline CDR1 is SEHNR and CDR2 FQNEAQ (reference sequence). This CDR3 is CASSNLLDRFKQAF. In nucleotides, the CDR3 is TGTGCCAGCAGCAATCTTCTGGACAGATTTAAGCAGGCGTTT.

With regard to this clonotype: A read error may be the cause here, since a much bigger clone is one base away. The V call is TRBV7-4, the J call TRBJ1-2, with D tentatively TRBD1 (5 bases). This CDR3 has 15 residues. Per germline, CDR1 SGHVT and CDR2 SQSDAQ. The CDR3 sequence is CASSPREARAYGYTF. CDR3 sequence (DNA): TGCGCCAGCAGCCCTCGTGAGGCCAGGGCCTATGGCTACACCTTC.

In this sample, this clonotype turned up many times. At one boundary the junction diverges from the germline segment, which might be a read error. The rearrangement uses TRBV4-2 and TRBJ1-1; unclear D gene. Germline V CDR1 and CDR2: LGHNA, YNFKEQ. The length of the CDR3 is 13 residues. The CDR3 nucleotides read TGTGCCAGCAGCCAAGATTATGACCGCCCGCGCGTCTTT. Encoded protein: CASSQDYDRPRVF.

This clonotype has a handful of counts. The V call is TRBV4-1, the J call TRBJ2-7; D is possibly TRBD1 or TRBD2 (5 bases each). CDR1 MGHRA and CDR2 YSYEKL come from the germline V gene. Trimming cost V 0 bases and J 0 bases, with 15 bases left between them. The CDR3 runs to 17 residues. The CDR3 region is CASSQDRGDQTSYEQYF. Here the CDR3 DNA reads TGCGCCAGCAGCCAAGATCGGGGCGATCAAACCTCCTACGAGCAGTACTTC.

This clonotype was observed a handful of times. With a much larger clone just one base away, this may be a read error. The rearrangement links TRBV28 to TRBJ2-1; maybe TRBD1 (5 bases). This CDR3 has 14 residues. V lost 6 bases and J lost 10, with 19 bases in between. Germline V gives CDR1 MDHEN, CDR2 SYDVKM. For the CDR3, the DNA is TGTGCCAGCAGATCCGGGCAGGGAACATACGAGCAGTTCTTC. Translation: CASRSGQGTYEQFF.

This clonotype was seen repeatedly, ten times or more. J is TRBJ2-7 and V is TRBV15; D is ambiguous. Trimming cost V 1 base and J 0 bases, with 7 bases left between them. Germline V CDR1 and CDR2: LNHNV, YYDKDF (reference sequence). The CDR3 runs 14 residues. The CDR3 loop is CATSRGGSSYEQYF. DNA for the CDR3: TGTGCCACCAGCAGAGGGGGAAGCTCCTACGAGCAGTACTTC.

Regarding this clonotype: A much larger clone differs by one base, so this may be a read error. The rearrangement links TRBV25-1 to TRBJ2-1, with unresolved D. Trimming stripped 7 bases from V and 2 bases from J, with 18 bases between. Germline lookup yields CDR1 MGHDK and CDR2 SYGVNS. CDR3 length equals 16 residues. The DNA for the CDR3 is TGTGCCAGCACCCGAAGGCCCCTTCACCCCTACAATGAGCAGTTCTTC. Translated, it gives CASTRRPLHPYNEQFF. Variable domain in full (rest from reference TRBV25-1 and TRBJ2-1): EADIYQTPRYLVIGTGKKITLECSQTMGHDKMYWYQQDPGMELHLIHYSYGVNSTEKGDLSSESTVSRIRTEHFPLTLESARPSHTSQYLCASTRRPLHPYNEQFFGPGTRLTVL.

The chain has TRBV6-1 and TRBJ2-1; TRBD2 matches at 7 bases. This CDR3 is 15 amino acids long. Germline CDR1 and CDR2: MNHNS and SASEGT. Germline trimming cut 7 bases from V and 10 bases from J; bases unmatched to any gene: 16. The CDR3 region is CASNDAWGTNYEQFF. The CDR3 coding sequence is TGTGCCAGCAATGATGCCTGGGGGACTAACTACGAGCAGTTCTTC.

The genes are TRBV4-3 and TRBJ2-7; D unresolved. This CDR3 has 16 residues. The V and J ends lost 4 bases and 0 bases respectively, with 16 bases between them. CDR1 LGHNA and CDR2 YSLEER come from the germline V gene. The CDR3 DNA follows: TGCGCCAGCAGCCGGAGCCATGGCTCTCCCTCCTACGAGCAGTACTTC. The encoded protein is CASSRSHGSPSYEQYF.

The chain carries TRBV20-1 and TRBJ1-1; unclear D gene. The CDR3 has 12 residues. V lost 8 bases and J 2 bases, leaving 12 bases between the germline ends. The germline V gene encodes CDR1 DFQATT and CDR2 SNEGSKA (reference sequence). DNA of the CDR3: TGCAGTTACTCGGCTATTAACACTGAAGCTTTCTTT. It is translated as CSYSAINTEAFF.

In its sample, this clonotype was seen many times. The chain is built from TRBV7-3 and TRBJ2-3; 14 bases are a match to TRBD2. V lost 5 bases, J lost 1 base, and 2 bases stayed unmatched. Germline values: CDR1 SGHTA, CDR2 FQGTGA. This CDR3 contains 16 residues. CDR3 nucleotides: TGTGCCAGCAGCCAGGGACTAGCGGGAGGCACAGATACGCAGTATTTT. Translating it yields CASSQGLAGGTDTQYF.

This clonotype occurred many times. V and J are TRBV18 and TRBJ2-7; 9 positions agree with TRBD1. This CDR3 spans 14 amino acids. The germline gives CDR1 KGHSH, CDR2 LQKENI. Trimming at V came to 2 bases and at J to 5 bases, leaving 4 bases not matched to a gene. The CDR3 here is CASSPGTGNNEQYF. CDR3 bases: TGTGCCAGCTCACCAGGGACAGGGAACAACGAGCAGTACTTC.

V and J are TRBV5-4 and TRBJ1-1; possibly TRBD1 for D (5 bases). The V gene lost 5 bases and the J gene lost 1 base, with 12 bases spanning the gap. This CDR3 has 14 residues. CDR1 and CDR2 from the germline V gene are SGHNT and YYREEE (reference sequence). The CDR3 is CASRRDYGNTEAFF. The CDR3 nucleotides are TGTGCCAGCAGACGGGACTATGGGAACACTGAAGCTTTCTTT.

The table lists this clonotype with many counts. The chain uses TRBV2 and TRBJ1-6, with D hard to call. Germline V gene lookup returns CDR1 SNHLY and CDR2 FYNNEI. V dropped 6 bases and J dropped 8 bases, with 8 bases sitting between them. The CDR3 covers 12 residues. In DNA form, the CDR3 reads TGTGCCAGCAGCGGAGCCTATTCACCCCTCCACTTT. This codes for CASSGAYSPLHF.

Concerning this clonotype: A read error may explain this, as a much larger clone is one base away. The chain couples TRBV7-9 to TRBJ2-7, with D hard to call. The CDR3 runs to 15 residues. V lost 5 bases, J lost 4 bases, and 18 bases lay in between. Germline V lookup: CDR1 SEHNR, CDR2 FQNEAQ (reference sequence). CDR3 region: CASSPIGLVTYEQYF. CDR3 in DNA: TGTGCCAGCAGCCCCATAGGGCTTGTTACTTACGAGCAGTACTTC. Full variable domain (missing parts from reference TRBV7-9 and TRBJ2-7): DTGVSQNPRHKITKRGQNVTFRCDPISEHNRLYWYRQTLGQGPEFLTYFQNEAQLEKSRLLSDRFSAERPKGSFSTLEIQRTEQGDSAMYLCASSPIGLVTYEQYFGPGTRLTVT.

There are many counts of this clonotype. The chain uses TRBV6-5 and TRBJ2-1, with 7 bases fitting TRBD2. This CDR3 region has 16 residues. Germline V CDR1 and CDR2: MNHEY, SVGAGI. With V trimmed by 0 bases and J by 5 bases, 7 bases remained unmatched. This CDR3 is CASSYSWLAVNNEQFF. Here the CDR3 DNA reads TGTGCCAGCAGTTACTCTTGGCTAGCGGTTAACAATGAGCAGTTCTTC.

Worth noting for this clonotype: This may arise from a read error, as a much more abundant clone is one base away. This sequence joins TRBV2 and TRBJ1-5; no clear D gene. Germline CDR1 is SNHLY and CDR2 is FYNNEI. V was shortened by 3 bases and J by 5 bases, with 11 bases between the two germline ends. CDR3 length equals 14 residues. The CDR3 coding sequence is TGTGCCAGCAGTGACAGGTTTTTCGATCAGCCCCAGCATTTT. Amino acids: CASSDRFFDQPQHF. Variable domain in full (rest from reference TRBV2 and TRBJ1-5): EPEVTQTPSHQVTQMGQEVILRCVPISNHLYFYWYRQILGQKVEFLVSFYNNEISEKSEIFDDQFSVERPDGSNFTLKIRSTKLEDSAMYFCASSDRFFDQPQHFGDGTRLSIL.

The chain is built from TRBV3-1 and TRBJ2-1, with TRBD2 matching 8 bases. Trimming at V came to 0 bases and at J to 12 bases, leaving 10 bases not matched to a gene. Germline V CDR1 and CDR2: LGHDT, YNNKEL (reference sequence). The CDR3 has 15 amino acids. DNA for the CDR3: TGTGCCAGCAGCCAAGATATGAGCGGGAGCCGGGGGCAGTTCTTC. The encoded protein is CASSQDMSGSRGQFF.